This T cell receptor beta chain was profiled in a study of post-analysis software for immune sequencing data. As for the study in general: Relapsing-remitting, secondary progressive and progressive-relapsing forms made up the multiple sclerosis disease courses.

A word on this clonotype: Its matching antigen is unknown.

Germline CDR1 is DFQATT and CDR2 is SNEGSKA (reference sequence). CDR3 length equals 13 residues. Regarding the study as a whole: Among multiple sclerosis patients, normalized Chao1 diversity was significantly below that of controls. Pronounced co-clustering by F measure was evident among identically batched samples. Patients used a handful of TRBV segments, including TRBV5-6, TRBV5-1 and TRBV20-1, more often than controls.

Unique molecular identifiers were built into the TCR beta cDNA libraries. With 1 to 10 million T cells as the source, approximately 500,000 cDNA molecules resulted. TCRdb re-called the PCR reads through MiXCR, storing one row per CDR3 protein. The sample lists some 800,000 distinct CDR3 sequences, about half occurring once. Sample: blood. This sequence was found in a girl between 10 and 17 years old with multiple sclerosis. The V call is TRBV20-1, the J call TRBJ2-7; D is perhaps TRBD1 (6 bases). The end of the DNA is better explained by TRBJ2-5, so the J call may be wrong. The CDR3 loop reads CSARQQGLETQYF. The DNA of the CDR3 is TGCAGTGCTAGACAACAGGGCTTGGAGACCCAGTACTTC.